This T cell receptor beta chain was sequenced in a study of cytomegalovirus exposure and HLA in healthy donors. Background on the study: Ancestry clustering placed 70% to 90% of around 400 genotyped donors in the Caucasian-associated cluster.

The V segment lost 1 base and the J segment 4 bases; nucleotides outside the gene matches: 4. Germline lookup yields CDR1 SGHRS and CDR2 YFSETQ. The CDR3 is 14 amino acids. Broader study findings: Several top significant clusters appeared, in a later analysis, to be linked to common viral pathogens. CMV antigen specificity was confirmed in vitro for three CMV-associated chains.

The PCR employed 60 Vbeta primers together with 13 Jbeta primers. Clones were read by immunoSEQ multiplex PCR, and TCRdb kept only the in-frame ones, dropping some. The sample lists around 90,000 clones; approximately 80% were seen once. As regards this clone: As yet, its antigen is unknown.

Healthy bone marrow donors made up the donor group. This clonotype was obtained from a man aged 45-65 years in good health and CMV-seronegative. The material sequenced was PBMCs. The chain recombines TRBV5-1 with TRBJ1-1; 7 bases fit TRBD1. CDR3 sequence (DNA): TGCGCCAGCAGCTTGAGTAGGGGGCCCACTGAAGCTTTCTTT. Protein: CASSLSRGPTEAFF.